The 26 T cell receptor beta chains in this list originate from one sample, sequenced in a study of cytomegalovirus exposure and HLA in healthy donors. Vbeta (60) and Jbeta (13) primers were used in the PCR. TCRdb's copy holds only in-frame clones and misses some; the assay was immunoSEQ multiplex PCR. The data contain approximately 88,000 clones, about 78% of them singletons. Sequencing input: PBMCs. These receptor sequences come from a man aged 18 to 29 in good health and CMV-seropositive.

This sequence joins TRBV23-1 and TRBJ2-1; possibly TRBD2 for D (5 bases). TRBV23-1 is sorted into the ORF group, with uncertain function. Trimming took 4 bases from V and 7 from J, leaving 20 bases between them. The CDR3 runs 16 residues. The CDR3 reads CASSRGLGLAGNEQFF. DNA for the CDR3: TGCGCCAGCAGTCGAGGCCTTGGGCTAGCTGGGAATGAGCAGTTCTTC.

The chain employs TRBV7-8 and TRBJ2-7, with TRBD2 identical over 13 bases. V dropped 5 bases and J dropped 4; count of bases not matched to a gene: 8. Germline values: CDR1 SGHVS, CDR2 FQNEAQ. The CDR3 is 16 amino acids. The CDR3 DNA reads TGTGCCAGCAGCCGCTCACTAGCGGGAGGGCCTTACGAGCAGTACTTC. Protein sequence: CASSRSLAGGPYEQYF.

The chain joins TRBV29-1 to TRBJ1-5; 7 bases agree with TRBD1. The CDR3 covers 12 residues. J lost 4 bases, V lost 4 bases, and 1 base had no gene match. Germline CDR1 and CDR2: SQVTM and ANQGSEA. CDR3 bases: TGCAGCGTTGCAGGGGGTAATCAGCCCCAGCATTTT. Translation gives CSVAGGNQPQHF.

The chain has TRBV29-1 and TRBJ2-7; TRBD2 is a possible D gene (5 bases). This CDR3 comprises 12 residues. The germline gives CDR1 SQVTM, CDR2 ANQGSEA. The ends were cut back, 6 bases at V and 9 bases at J, with 18 bases in the middle. This chain's CDR3 is CSVLDGGLGQYF. In DNA, the CDR3 is TGCAGCGTCCTGGACGGAGGTCTCGGGCAGTACTTC.

The gene calls are TRBV2 and TRBJ1-5; D unclear. The CDR3 is made up of 13 amino acids. Germline CDR1 reads SNHLY; CDR2 reads FYNNEI. V was shortened by 6 bases and J by 1 base, with 7 bases between the two germline ends. The CDR3: CASREWSNQPQHF. CDR3 coding DNA: TGTGCCAGCAGGGAGTGGAGCAATCAGCCCCAGCATTTT.

The chain links TRBV27 to TRBJ2-3; D remains ambiguous. V was cut by 5 bases and J by 6 bases, with 6 bases left in between. The V gene's germline CDR1 is MNHEY and CDR2 SMNVEV (reference sequence). The CDR3 sequence is 11 residues long. This chain's CDR3 is CASSGPDTQYF. The CDR3 DNA sequence: TGTGCCAGCAGTGGGCCCGATACGCAGTATTTT.

This clone was seen a single time. The chain links TRBV4-2 to TRBJ2-7; possibly TRBD1 for D (6 bases). The CDR3 spans 15 residues. CDR1 and CDR2 from the germline V gene are LGHNA and YNFKEQ. V was trimmed by 6 bases and J by 2 bases, leaving 17 bases between them. CDR3 coding DNA: TGTGCCAGCAGTCTCGTCAGGGGCCTTACCTACGAGCAGTACTTC. It codes for CASSLVRGLTYEQYF.

CDR3 in amino acids: CASSLVAGAYEQYF. In DNA, the CDR3 is TGTGCCAGCAGCTTAGTAGCGGGGGCCTACGAGCAGTACTTC. The rearrangement joins TRBV7-9 to TRBJ2-7, with 9 positions matching TRBD2. Germline loops: CDR1 SEHNR, CDR2 FQNEAQ (reference sequence). Trimming took 1 base from V and 2 from J; bases not matched to a gene: 0. The CDR3 loop spans 14 amino acids. Variable domain in full (rest from reference TRBV7-9 and TRBJ2-7): DTGVSQNPRHKITKRGQNVTFRCDPISEHNRLYWYRQTLGQGPEFLTYFQNEAQLEKSRLLSDRFSAERPKGSFSTLEIQRTEQGDSAMYLCASSLVAGAYEQYFGPGTRLTVT.

This clone was detected a few times. This sequence joins TRBV29-1 and TRBJ2-3, with D unclear. Germline CDR1 reads SQVTM; CDR2 reads ANQGSEA. This CDR3 comprises 12 residues. V was clipped by 4 bases and J by 1 base, with 6 bases between them. The CDR3 protein is CSVGEGTDTQYF. The CDR3 DNA sequence: TGCAGCGTTGGCGAGGGCACAGATACGCAGTATTTT.

This clone was detected once. The rearrangement links TRBV18 to TRBJ1-1; no firm D call. Germline V gene lookup returns CDR1 KGHSH and CDR2 LQKENI. Trimming took off 3 bases at V and 2 bases at J, with 13 bases between the two ends. The CDR3 contains 15 residues. The CDR3 sequence is CASSPLPRFNTEAFF. CDR3 in DNA: TGTGCCAGCTCACCCCTCCCCAGATTCAACACTGAAGCTTTCTTT.

CDR3 amino acids: CASSSGTNEQFF. CDR3 bases: TGTGCCAGCAGTAGCGGGACAAATGAGCAGTTCTTC. The chain carries TRBV2 and TRBJ2-1, with D tentatively TRBD2 (7 bases). V was cut by 5 bases and J by 7 bases, with 9 bases left in between. Germline V lookup: CDR1 SNHLY, CDR2 FYNNEI. This CDR3 contains 12 residues. Full variable domain (remainder filled in from reference TRBV2 and TRBJ2-1): EPEVTQTPSHQVTQMGQEVILRCVPISNHLYFYWYRQILGQKVEFLVSFYNNEISEKSEIFDDQFSVERPDGSNFTLKIRSTKLEDSAMYFCASSSGTNEQFFGPGTRLTVL.

The genes are TRBV28 and TRBJ1-5; the D gene is possibly TRBD1 (5 bases). The germline V and J ends were trimmed by 3 bases and 3 bases, with 9 bases remaining between them. The CDR3 has 14 amino acids. Germline assignment: CDR1 MDHEN and CDR2 SYDVKM. CDR3 coding DNA: TGTGCCAGCAGTTTTGCGGGGCCCAATCAGCCCCAGCATTTT. As protein: CASSFAGPNQPQHF.

V gene TRBV9 combines with J gene TRBJ1-2; 12 nucleotides align to TRBD1. In germline, CDR1 is SGDLS, CDR2 YYNGEE. This CDR3 spans 14 amino acids. With V trimmed by 6 bases and J by 6 bases, 6 bases remained unmatched. CDR3 DNA sequence: TGTGCCAGCAAACCGGGACAGGGGGCGAATGGCTACACCTTC. Translation gives CASKPGQGANGYTF. The whole variable domain, remainder taken from reference TRBV9 and TRBJ1-2, is DSGVTQTPKHLITATGQRVTLRCSPRSGDLSVYWYQQSLDQGLQFLIQYYNGEERAKGNILERFSAQQFPDLHSELNLSSLELGDSALYFCASKPGQGANGYTFGSGTRLTVV.

V is TRBV6-1 and J is TRBJ2-4; 7 bases are a match to TRBD1. The CDR3 is made up of 19 amino acids. In germline, CDR1 is MNHNS, CDR2 SASEGT. The trim removed 2 bases at V and 0 bases at J, leaving 13 bases unmatched. The CDR3 loop is CASSELAGGERLAKNIQYF. In nucleotides, the CDR3 is TGTGCCAGCAGTGAACTGGCAGGGGGAGAAAGACTAGCCAAAAACATTCAGTACTTC.

In DNA, the CDR3 is TGTGCCAGCAGTGGGCAAGCGGACAATGAGCAGTTCTTC. It yields the protein CASSGQADNEQFF. The chain links TRBV6-5 to TRBJ2-1; a possible D gene is TRBD2 (5 bases). This CDR3 is built from 13 residues. The V and J ends lost 5 bases and 5 bases respectively, with 10 bases between them. The germline V gene has CDR1 MNHEY and CDR2 SVGAGI.

This sequence joins TRBV28 and TRBJ1-5; no clear D gene. Trimming shortened V by 8 bases and J by 7 bases, and 18 bases separated the two germline ends. The CDR3 contains 14 residues. Germline V lookup: CDR1 MDHEN, CDR2 SYDVKM. This chain's CDR3 is CASLSLQPGQPQHF. CDR3 in DNA: TGTGCCAGCTTAAGTTTACAGCCGGGACAGCCCCAGCATTTT.

V gene TRBV28 combines with J gene TRBJ2-1, with 12 bases identical to TRBD2. J lost 0 bases, V lost 6 bases, and 9 bases had no gene match. This CDR3 has 18 amino acids. Germline CDR1 MDHEN, CDR2 SYDVKM. The CDR3 DNA reads TGTGCCAGCAGGCCTGGGGCTAGCGGGAGGGCCTCCTACAATGAGCAGTTCTTC. It yields the protein CASRPGASGRASYNEQFF.

This chain links TRBV18 with TRBJ2-3; 13 bases are shared with TRBD2. The V segment lost 3 bases and the J segment 3 bases; nucleotides outside the gene matches: 6. The CDR3 covers 17 residues. Per the germline V gene, CDR1 is KGHSH and CDR2 is LQKENI. CDR3 in amino acids: CASSPNTSGRGTDTQYF. The CDR3 DNA follows: TGTGCCAGCTCACCGAATACTAGCGGGAGGGGAACAGATACGCAGTATTTT. Combining the CDR3 with reference TRBV18 and TRBJ2-3 gives the whole variable domain NAGVMQNPRHLVRRRGQEARLRCSPMKGHSHVYWYRQLPEEGLKFMVYLQKENIIDESGMPKERFSAEFPKEGPSILRIQQVVRGDSAAYFCASSPNTSGRGTDTQYFGPGTRLTVL.

The CDR3 DNA sequence: TGTGCCAGCAGCTTCCCTAGGGGGGGGGCTTTCTTT. This encodes CASSFPRGGAFF. V and J are TRBV7-9 and TRBJ1-1; D is perhaps TRBD1 (6 bases). Germline V gives CDR1 SEHNR, CDR2 FQNEAQ (reference sequence). This CDR3 is built from 12 residues. The V end lost 3 bases, the J end lost 11 bases, and 13 bases lay between the germline ends.

The chain carries TRBV5-1 and TRBJ2-3, with 15 positions matching TRBD2. Germline CDR1 SGHRS, CDR2 YFSETQ. V was pared by 4 bases and J by 5 bases, with 8 bases of the junction left unmatched. This CDR3 region has 17 residues. In DNA form, the CDR3 reads TGCGCCAGCAGCCCCGGACTAGCGGGAGGGCGAGGAGATACGCAGTATTTT. It encodes CASSPGLAGGRGDTQYF.

The chain joins TRBV28 to TRBJ2-5, with D possibly TRBD2 on 5 matching bases. CDR1 is MDHEN and CDR2 is SYDVKM in the germline V gene. The ends were cut back, 6 bases at V and 6 bases at J, with 17 bases in the middle. The CDR3 has 14 residues. The CDR3 DNA reads TGTGCCAGCAGCCACCGGGATATTAAGAAGACCCAGTACTTC. Its protein is CASSHRDIKKTQYF.

The CDR3 loop reads CASRAEQGQGSQHF. Written as DNA, the CDR3 is TGTGCCAGTAGGGCAGAACAAGGACAGGGCTCCCAGCATTTT. The genes are TRBV19 and TRBJ1-5, with 8 bases fitting TRBD1. This CDR3 is 14 amino acids long. V lost 6 bases to trimming and J lost 11 bases; unmatched junction nucleotides: 12. The germline V gene encodes CDR1 LNHDA and CDR2 SQIVND (reference sequence).

The J gene is TRBJ2-7, the V gene TRBV7-8; 7 nucleotides match TRBD1. The germline V gene has CDR1 SGHVS and CDR2 FQNEAQ. J lost 5 bases, V lost 5 bases, and 12 bases had no gene match. The CDR3 contains 15 residues. CDR3 residues: CASSPLRTGVHEQYF. The CDR3 DNA follows: TGTGCCAGCAGCCCCCTCCGAACAGGGGTCCACGAGCAGTACTTC.

The rearrangement links TRBV6-4 to TRBJ2-2; the match to TRBD2 covers 13 bases. V shed 6 bases, J shed 6 bases, and the junction held 4 bases outside the gene matches. Germline CDR1 and CDR2: MRHNA and SNTAGT. The CDR3 contains 15 residues. This CDR3 reads CASRPLAGGPGELFF. The CDR3 DNA follows: TGTGCCAGCAGGCCACTAGCGGGAGGGCCCGGGGAGCTGTTTTTT.

The V call is TRBV15, the J call TRBJ1-5; D gene unclear. The V end lost 1 base, the J end lost 2 bases, and 9 bases lay between the germline ends. This CDR3 has 15 amino acids. Germline V lookup: CDR1 LNHNV, CDR2 YYDKDF (reference sequence). CDR3 loop: CATSRVREGNQPQHF. DNA for the CDR3: TGTGCCACCAGCAGAGTAAGGGAGGGCAATCAGCCCCAGCATTTT. The full variable domain, in which reference TRBV15 and TRBJ1-5 provide the parts outside the CDR3, is DAMVIQNPRYQVTQFGKPVTLSCSQTLNHNVMYWYQQKSSQAPKLLFHYYDKDFNNEADTPDNFQSRRPNTSFCFLDIRSPGLGDTAMYLCATSRVREGNQPQHFGDGTRLSIL.

The J gene is TRBJ2-5, the V gene TRBV10-2; D is unresolved. V shed 3 bases and J shed 5 bases, with 4 bases lying between them. CDR1 is WSHSY, CDR2 SAAADI, per germline. CDR3 size: 11 residues. CDR3 in amino acids: CASSDSETQYF. CDR3 coding DNA: TGCGCCAGCAGTGATTCGGAGACCCAGTACTTC.